This passage covers 3 T cell receptor beta chains from one sample sequenced in a study of blood T cell repertoires in COVID-19. This table comes from immunoSEQ multiplex PCR, and its TCRdb copy is limited to in-frame clones, with some not included. The sample yields some 110,000 clones, about 86% seen once. The sequenced material came from peripheral blood. These TCRs come from a man between 65 and 85 years old who had recovered from COVID-19.

The chain is built from TRBV27 and TRBJ2-3; 9 nucleotides line up with TRBD2. Trimming removed 2 bases from V and 12 bases from J; junction bases left unmatched: 6. From germline, CDR1 is MNHEY and CDR2 SMNVEV (reference sequence). The CDR3 spans 13 residues. CDR3 residues: CASSLQREAPQYF. CDR3 bases: TGTGCCAGCAGTTTACAGCGGGAGGCCCCCCAGTATTTT.

The rearrangement links TRBV6-1 to TRBJ2-2; 7 bases map to TRBD2. J gave up 1 base and V 2 bases, and 4 bases lay outside the gene matches. The CDR3 covers 16 residues. Germline loops: CDR1 MNHNS, CDR2 SASEGT. The CDR3 loop is CASSEMGGGNTGELFF. As DNA, the CDR3 is TGTGCCAGCAGTGAAATGGGCGGGGGGAACACCGGGGAGCTGTTTTTT.

This chain links TRBV9 with TRBJ2-6; tentative D call: TRBD1 (6 bases). Trimming stripped 7 bases from V and 4 bases from J, with 15 bases between. Germline assignment: CDR1 SGDLS and CDR2 YYNGEE. The CDR3 is 15 amino acids. CDR3 in DNA: TGTGCCAGCCGACGGGAAGGGGGAGGGGCCAACGTCCTGACTTTC. Protein: CASRREGGGANVLTF.